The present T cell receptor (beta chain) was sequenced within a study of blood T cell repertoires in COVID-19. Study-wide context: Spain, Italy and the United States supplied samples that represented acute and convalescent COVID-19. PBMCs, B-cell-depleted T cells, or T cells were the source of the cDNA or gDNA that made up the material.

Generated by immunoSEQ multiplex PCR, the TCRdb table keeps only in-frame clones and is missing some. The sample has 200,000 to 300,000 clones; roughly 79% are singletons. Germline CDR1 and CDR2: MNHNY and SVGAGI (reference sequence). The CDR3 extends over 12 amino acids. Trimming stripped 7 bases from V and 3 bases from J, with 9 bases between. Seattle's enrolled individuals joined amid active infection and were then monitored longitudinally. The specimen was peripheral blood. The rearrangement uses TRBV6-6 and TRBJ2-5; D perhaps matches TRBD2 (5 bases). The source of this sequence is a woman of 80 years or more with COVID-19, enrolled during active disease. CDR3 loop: CASTLGKETQYF. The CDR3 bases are TGTGCCAGCACCCTCGGGAAAGAGACCCAGTACTTC.